These T cell receptor beta chains were read from a single sample in a study of CD8 T cells in Susac syndrome. TCRdb re-derived calls from the immunoSEQ multiplex PCR reads in MiXCR, one entry per CDR3 protein. The sample yields more than 150,000 distinct CDR3 sequences, 92% seen once. The sample taken for sequencing was CD4+ T cells from PBMCs. These receptors were taken from a human donor in good health. The CDR3 runs from the conserved cysteine through the conserved F or W. The D gene is left open where the match is weak.

>-|TRBJ1-5|TRBV6-5
TGTGCCAGCAGTTACTCGTCGGGGGGCCGCAATCAGCCCCAGCATTTT
CASSYSSGGRNQPQHF
>-|TRBJ2-5|TRBV6-5
TGTGCCAGCAGCCGAGGGGCGCGAGGAGAGACCCAGTACTTC
CASSRGARGETQYF
>-|TRBJ1-4|TRBV5-1
TGCGCCAGCAGCTTGGGGGAGCACGCTAATGAAAAACTGTTTTTT
CASSLGEHANEKLFF
>-|TRBJ1-1|TRBV29-1
TGCAGCGTTATCAGAAACACTGAAGCTTTCTTT
CSVIRNTEAFF
>-|TRBJ2-7|TRBV19
TGTGCCAGTAGTCTTGGGAGTCACGAGCAGTACTTC
CASSLGSHEQYF
>-|TRBJ1-2|TRBV3-1
TGTGCCAGCAGCCAAGACGGCTCCCGACATGGCTACACCTTC
CASSQDGSRHGYTF
>-|TRBJ1-1|TRBV6-2/TRBV6-3
TGTGCCACCTCTCGGCGTTACACTGAAGCTTTCTTT
CATSRRYTEAFF
>-|TRBJ2-7|TRBV6-2/TRBV6-3
TGTGCCAGCAGTAAAGGAGGGGATTGGTACGAGCAGTACTTC
CASSKGGDWYEQYF
>-|TRBJ1-5|TRBV23-1
TGCGCCAGCAGTCAATCGTGGGAGGGAAAGCGTGTCCAGCCCCAGCATTTT
CASSQSWEGKRVQPQHF
>TRBD1|TRBJ1-1|TRBV6-1
TGTGCCAGCAGTGCCGAACAGGGGGATACTGAAGCTTTCTTT
CASSAEQGDTEAFF
>-|TRBJ1-6|TRBV5-1
TGCGCCAGCAGCCCGACATGGGGTAATTCACCCCTCCACTTT
CASSPTWGNSPLHF
>TRBD2|TRBJ2-2|TRBV28
TGTGCCAGCAGTTCCACCCCCGGGGGGGCCGGGGAGCTGTTTTTT
CASSSTPGGAGELFF
>-|TRBJ1-3|TRBV7-2
TGTGCCAGCAGCCGGTATGGAAACACCATATATTTT
CASSRYGNTIYF
>TRBD2|TRBJ2-3|TRBV10-3
TGTGCCGCTAGCGGGAGCGGCACAGATACGCAGTATTTT
CAASGSGTDTQYF
>-|TRBJ2-3|TRBV6-4
TGTGCCAGCAGTGACTTGGGGGGCGTCAGGAATACGCAGTATTTT
CASSDLGGVRNTQYF
>TRBD1|TRBJ2-7|TRBV2
TGTGCCAGCAGTGAACGAAAGGGGGCGCGGTACGAGCAGTACTTC
CASSERKGARYEQYF
>-|TRBJ2-3|TRBV27
TGTGCCAGCAGTTTTTTGGGGGATACGCAGTATTTT
CASSFLGDTQYF
>TRBD1|TRBJ2-5|TRBV4-1
TGCGCCAGCAGCCAAGTAGGGACAGGCCAAGAGACCCAGTACTTC
CASSQVGTGQETQYF
>TRBD1|TRBJ1-2|TRBV30
TGTGCCTGGAGCGGGACAGGGGATGGCTACACCTTC
CAWSGTGDGYTF